Listed here is a single TCR beta chain. Its antigen is still unknown. Some clones are missing from TCRdb's copy, which holds only in-frame ones; the method was immunoSEQ multiplex PCR. The sample gives approximately 2.4 million clones, approximately 96% of which show up once; roughly 0.13% is in the top ten. The entry originates in a study of shared clonotypes between healthy human individuals. Study-wide results and limits: It was the non-shared clonotypes that had lower generation probabilities than clonotypes shared by all four donors. The researchers took only blood, and tissue repertoires probably look different.

This CDR3 spans 11 amino acids. V lost 3 bases and J lost 14; bases outside the gene matches: 2. CDR1 and CDR2 (germline): MNHNS, SASEGT. The authors divided CD4+ cells into CD45RA+ naive and CD45RA-negative memory subsets. The genes are TRBV6-1 and TRBJ2-1, with 9 bases fitting TRBD1. Sequenced sample: naive CD4+ T cells sorted from blood. Subset reported: CD45RA+ positively selected. The clonotype originates from a man younger than 35 in good health. CDR3: CASSERDREFF. Here the CDR3 DNA reads TGTGCCAGCAGTGAGCGGGACAGGGAGTTCTTC.